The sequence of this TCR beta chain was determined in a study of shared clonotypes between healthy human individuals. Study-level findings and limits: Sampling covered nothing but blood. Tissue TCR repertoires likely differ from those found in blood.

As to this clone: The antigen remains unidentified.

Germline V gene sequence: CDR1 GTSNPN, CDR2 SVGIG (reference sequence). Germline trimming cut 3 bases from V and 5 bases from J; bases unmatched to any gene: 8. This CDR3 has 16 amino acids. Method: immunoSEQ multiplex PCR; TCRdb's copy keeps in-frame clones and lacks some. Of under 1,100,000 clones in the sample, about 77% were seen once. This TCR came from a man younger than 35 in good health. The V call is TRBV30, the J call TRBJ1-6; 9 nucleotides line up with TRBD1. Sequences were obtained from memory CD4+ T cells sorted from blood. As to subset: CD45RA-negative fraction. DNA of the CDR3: TGTGCCTGGAGCCTCACAGGGGGCCCCGATAATTCACCCCTCCACTTT. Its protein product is CAWSLTGGPDNSPLHF.